This T cell receptor beta chain was retrieved from a study of blood T cell repertoires in COVID-19 (dated by TCRdb to 2020 to 2021). In the study overall: Samples covering the acute and convalescent phases of COVID-19 were provided by collaborators in the United States, Italy and Spain. The material from the prospective study consisted of cDNA or gDNA derived from T cells, B-cell-depleted T cells, or PBMCs. Deeply sampled blood TCRbeta repertoires from subjects exposed to, actively infected with, or recovered from COVID-19 were included in the dataset. The repertoires were released in a freely available public database intended as a resource for research on the immune response to SARS-CoV-2. The samples were drawn from the first 160 participants of the ongoing ImmuneRACE study and from 1,254 subjects provided by 6 global collaborators. Nearly every sample came with metadata listing a de-identified subject ID, COVID-19 status, age in years and sex. Where available, HLA class I and class II types were taken from metadata supplied by the sample provider and were not determined by assay-based typing.

Whole blood was collected in K2EDTA tubes by collaborating institutions according to the institutions' own protocols. Collaborator samples were shipped for TCRbeta analysis as frozen whole blood, isolated PBMCs, or DNA extracted from either sample type. On the study overall, not on this receptor specifically: The amount of clinical and demographic metadata varied by source and participant and was provided uncurated.

TCRbeta CDR3 regions were amplified from genomic DNA using the immunoSEQ Assay, a bias-controlled multiplex PCR. The authors processed their data as follows. Nucleated cell counts per sample were estimated from amplification of reference gene primers within the assay. To quantify the absolute abundance of each unique TCRbeta CDR3 rearrangement, sequence reads were collapsed and filtered. For each sample, productive Simpson clonality was calculated as the square root of Simpson's diversity index across productive rearrangements. In TCRdb, the immuneACCESS table is reduced to in-frame sequences with V and J assigned. These tables do not hold every clone; where another copy was compared, an unresolved V gene accounts for under half, and the others remain unexplained. The V and J calls and clone size were taken over from that table, and D and trimming were inferred from the DNA. The sample data list roughly 38,000 clones, and about three quarters of these were observed just once. Clones ranked in the top ten supply under 9% of the sample.

A remark on this clone: Its antigen is unknown. No per-base quality is available; no much larger clone lies one base away.

The V and J ends are trimmed by 1 base and 6 bases, leaving 13 bases between them. Inclusive of the bounding cysteine and phenylalanine, the CDR3 is 14 residues long. The read is trimmed to its CDR3 DNA, 42 bases read in frame from base 1. CDR1 SGHKS and CDR2 YYEKEE are derived from the germline V gene (reference sequence). The sample was peripheral blood. This clonotype originated in a man in his 70s with active or convalescent COVID-19. This receptor chain uses TRBV5-5 and TRBJ1-2; the D gene remains uncertain. The CDR3 reads as follows: CASSLSGRNNGYTF. The bases read TGTGCCAGCAGCTTGAGTGGGCGAAATAATGGCTACACCTTC. Reference TRBV5-5 and TRBJ1-2 proteins supply the regions before and after the CDR3; the full variable domain is: DAGVTQSPTHLIKTRGQQVTLRCSPISGHKSVSWYQQVLGQGPQFIFQYYEKEERGRGNFPDRFSARQFPNYSSELNVNALLLGDSALYLCASSLSGRNNGYTFGSGTRLTVV.